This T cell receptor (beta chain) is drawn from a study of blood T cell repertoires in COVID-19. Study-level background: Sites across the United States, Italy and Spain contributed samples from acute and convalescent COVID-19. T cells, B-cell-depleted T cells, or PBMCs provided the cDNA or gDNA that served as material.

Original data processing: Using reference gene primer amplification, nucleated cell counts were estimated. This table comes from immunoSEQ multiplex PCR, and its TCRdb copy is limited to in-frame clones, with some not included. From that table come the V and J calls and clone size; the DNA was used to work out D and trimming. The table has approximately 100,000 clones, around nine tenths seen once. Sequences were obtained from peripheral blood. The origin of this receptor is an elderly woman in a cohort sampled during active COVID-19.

For the CDR3, the DNA is TGTGCCAGCACTGGGGTGACAGGTGGAAACATTCAGTACTTC. Translation gives CASTGVTGGNIQYF. The rearrangement uses TRBV28 and TRBJ2-4; perhaps TRBD1 as D (6 bases). Germline V gene sequence: CDR1 MDHEN, CDR2 SYDVKM. The CDR3 length is 14 residues. V gave up 7 bases and J gave up 6 bases, with 16 bases separating them.